These T cell receptor beta chains were read from a single sample in a study of blood T cell repertoires in COVID-19. Data came from immunoSEQ multiplex PCR; TCRdb stores just in-frame clones and leaves some out. The sample lists about 280,000 clones; roughly 87% were seen once. The sample was peripheral blood. The receptors originated from a woman aged 45-60 years who had recovered from COVID-19. The CDR3 runs from the conserved cysteine through the conserved F or W. The order of the fields is J gene, clone size, D gene, V gene, CDR3 DNA, CDR3 protein. D genes are given only for firm matches. Clone size is shown for a subset of rows, as once, few, many or a class of expanded clone.

>TRBJ2-2|.|TRBD1|TRBV6-4
TGTGCCAGCGGAGACAGGGGTATCACCGGGGAGCTGTTTTTT
CASGDRGITGELFF
>TRBJ1-6|.|TRBD1|TRBV7-9
TGTGCCAGCAGCCCGAGGACAGGGGGCAGTAGGCCCCTCCACTTT
CASSPRTGGSRPLHF
>TRBJ2-7|once|.|TRBV5-1
TGCGCCAGCAGCTTCTCGGCGGCGAACTACGAGCAGTACTTC
CASSFSAANYEQYF
>TRBJ1-2|.|.|TRBV7-2
TGTGCCAGCAGCTTAATGGCCCGCCAATCGCCCTCCGGGTATGGCTACACCTTC
CASSLMARQSPSGYGYTF
>TRBJ1-5|.|TRBD1|TRBV6-2/TRBV6-3
TGTGCCAGCAGCCTTCCGACAGGGGGAAGATATAGCAATCAGCCCCAGCATTTT
CASSLPTGGRYSNQPQHF
>TRBJ2-1|.|TRBD1|TRBV7-2
TGTGCCAGCAGCTTAGGTCAAGGGACAGCAAACAATGAGCAGTTCTTC
CASSLGQGTANNEQFF
>TRBJ2-1|.|TRBD1|TRBV6-5
TGTGCCAGCAGAAGGACAGGGGATGAGCAGTTCTTC
CASRRTGDEQFF
>TRBJ1-3|.|TRBD1|TRBV6-1
TGTGCCAGCAGGGAAGACAGGGGGACAGGAAACACCATATATTTT
CASREDRGTGNTIYF
>TRBJ2-3|once|.|TRBV18
TGTGCCAGCTCACCACTGGCGGCAACAGATACGCAGTATTTT
CASSPLAATDTQYF
>TRBJ2-1|.|.|TRBV29-1
TGCAGCGTTGAGGGACAAGCCCCCCCGAACGGCAATGAGCAGTTCTTC
CSVEGQAPPNGNEQFF
>TRBJ1-1|.|TRBD1|TRBV5-8
TGTGCCAGCAGCTCGGACAGGGTCCTCCGCAGCACTGAAGCTTTCTTT
CASSSDRVLRSTEAFF
>TRBJ2-3|once|TRBD2|TRBV27
TGTGCCAGCAGTCTAACTAGCGGGAGGGGATCAGATACGCAGTATTTT
CASSLTSGRGSDTQYF
>TRBJ1-2|once|TRBD1|TRBV18
TGTGCCAGCTCACCCTCAATCGTGACAGGGGGACTTGACTATGGCTACACCTTC
CASSPSIVTGGLDYGYTF
>TRBJ1-5|.|.|TRBV19
TGTGCCACCTCTCGGTCAGGGGGCAATCAGCCCCAGCATTTT
CATSRSGGNQPQHF
>TRBJ1-4|.|TRBD1|TRBV5-5
TGTGCCAGCAGCTTGAGTGACAGGGAAAATGAAAAACTGTTTTTT
CASSLSDRENEKLFF
>TRBJ2-7|.|TRBD2|TRBV19
TGTGCCACCTCCAGGACTAGCGCATCCTACGAGCAGTACTTC
CATSRTSASYEQYF
>TRBJ1-2|.|.|TRBV5-4
TGTGCCAGCAGCTTGGAAGGCAGGGCTACGTATGGCTACACCTTC
CASSLEGRATYGYTF
>TRBJ2-1|.|.|TRBV2
TGTGCCAGCAGGACGTTGACTGACCCTTCCTACAATGAGCAGTTCTTC
CASRTLTDPSYNEQFF
>TRBJ2-2|.|TRBD1|TRBV25-1
TGTGCCAGCAGTCCCGGAGCGGGACAGGGTCTCACCGGGGAGCTGTTTTTT
CASSPGAGQGLTGELFF
>TRBJ1-2|.|.|TRBV19
TGTGCCACTCGCGGACTGTATGGCTACACCTTC
CATRGLYGYTF
>TRBJ1-2|.|.|TRBV2
TGTGCCAGTTACATCCGAGGCTACACCTTC
CASYIRGYTF
>TRBJ1-5|.|.|TRBV5-1
TGCGCCAGCAGCGACGGCCAGGGCATCAATCAGCCCCAGCATTTT
CASSDGQGINQPQHF
>TRBJ1-1|.|TRBD1|TRBV6-2/TRBV6-3
TGTGCCAGCAGTTACGACAGGGTAGCTTTCTTT
CASSYDRVAFF
>TRBJ2-3|few|.|TRBV5-1
TGCGCCAGCCATACAGGGTTGGGGACAGATACGCAGTATTTT
CASHTGLGTDTQYF
>TRBJ1-6|.|.|TRBV7-3
TGTGCCAGCAGCTTCGGGGGGTATAATTCACCCCTCCACTTT
CASSFGGYNSPLHF
>TRBJ1-1|.|TRBD1|TRBV30
TGTGCCTGGAGGCAGGGGGGTGGGAACACTGAAGCTTTCTTT
CAWRQGGGNTEAFF
>TRBJ1-3|.|.|TRBV6-5
TGTGCCAGCAGTTCCGTATCACGGGGAAACACCATATATTTT
CASSSVSRGNTIYF
>TRBJ2-3|.|TRBD2|TRBV7-2
TGTGCCAGCAGCCCGAGCGGGGGGGCTTTCGCAGATACGCAGTATTTT
CASSPSGGAFADTQYF
>TRBJ2-7|once|TRBD1|TRBV18
TGTGCCAGCTCAGAGACAGGGCTATACGAGCAGTACTTC
CASSETGLYEQYF
>TRBJ2-3|few|TRBD1|TRBV11-3
TGTGCCAGCAGCTCACACCTTACAGGGGAAGATACGCAGTATTTT
CASSSHLTGEDTQYF
>TRBJ2-7|.|.|TRBV30
TGTGCCTGGGAGCGCCGGGTGGCGGGATTCTACGAGCAGTACTTC
CAWERRVAGFYEQYF
>TRBJ2-2|.|TRBD2|TRBV12-5
TGTGCTAGTGGTCGGGAGGGCTACACCGGGGAGCTGTTTTTT
CASGREGYTGELFF
>TRBJ2-1|.|TRBD1|TRBV5-1
TGCGCCAGTTTCCGGGACAGGGGTTGGGGCAATGAGCAGTTCTTC
CASFRDRGWGNEQFF
>TRBJ1-1|.|.|TRBV6-4
TGTGCCAGCAGCAGGGTTTGGGACACTGAAGCTTTCTTT
CASSRVWDTEAFF
>TRBJ2-3|.|TRBD1|TRBV2
TGTGCCAGCAGGCAAGGACAGGGGTCAGATACGCAGTATTTT
CASRQGQGSDTQYF
>TRBJ1-2|.|TRBD1|TRBV6-1
TGTGCCAGCAGTGAATCATGGACAGGGGGCTACTATGGCTACACCTTC
CASSESWTGGYYGYTF
>TRBJ2-5|.|TRBD2|TRBV27
TGTGCCAGCAGTCTTACTAGCGGGAAGGGGACCCAGTACTTC
CASSLTSGKGTQYF
>TRBJ1-2|few|.|TRBV6-5
TGTGCCAGCAGTACAGGGTCCCAGGGCTATGGCTACACCTTC
CASSTGSQGYGYTF
>TRBJ2-3|.|.|TRBV4-2
TGTGCCAGCAGCCGTTGGGAGAGCACAGATACGCAGTATTTT
CASSRWESTDTQYF
>TRBJ1-6|.|TRBD1|TRBV30
TGTGCCTCCCAGGGGGACTCCTATAATTCACCCCTCCACTTT
CASQGDSYNSPLHF
>TRBJ2-7|once|.|TRBV28
TGTGCCAGCAGTTTAATAGGGGGCTCCTACGAGCAGTACTTC
CASSLIGGSYEQYF
>TRBJ2-7|.|TRBD1|TRBV5-5
TGTGCCAGCAACAGGGGACACCAATACGAGCAGTACTTC
CASNRGHQYEQYF
>TRBJ2-7|once|.|TRBV7-9
TGTGCCAGCAGCCCCCTAACAGGCTCCTACGAGCAGTACTTC
CASSPLTGSYEQYF
>TRBJ1-2|once|TRBD1|TRBV9
TGTGCCAGCAGCTCCCAGGAGGGGGCGGGCTATGGCTACACCTTC
CASSSQEGAGYGYTF
>TRBJ1-1|.|.|TRBV11-3
TGTGCCAGCAGCTTCCAAGCTAACACTGAAGCTTTCTTT
CASSFQANTEAFF
>TRBJ2-1|.|.|TRBV7-3
TGTGCCAGCAGCCCCCCGGGAAGGGCCTACAATGAGCAGTTCTTC
CASSPPGRAYNEQFF